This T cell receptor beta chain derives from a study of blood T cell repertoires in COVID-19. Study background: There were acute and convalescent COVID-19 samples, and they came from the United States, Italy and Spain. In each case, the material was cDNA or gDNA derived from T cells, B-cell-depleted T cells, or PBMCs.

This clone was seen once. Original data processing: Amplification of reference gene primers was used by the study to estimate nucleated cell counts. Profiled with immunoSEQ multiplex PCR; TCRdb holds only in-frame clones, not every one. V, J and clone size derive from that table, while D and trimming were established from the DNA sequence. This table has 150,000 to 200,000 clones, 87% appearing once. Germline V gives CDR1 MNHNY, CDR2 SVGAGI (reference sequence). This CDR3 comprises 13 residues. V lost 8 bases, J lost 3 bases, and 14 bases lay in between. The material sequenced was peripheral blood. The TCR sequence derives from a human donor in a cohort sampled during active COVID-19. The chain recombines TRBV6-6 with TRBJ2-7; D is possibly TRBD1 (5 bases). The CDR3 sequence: CASQRTQGYEQYF. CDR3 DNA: TGTGCCAGCCAACGTACTCAGGGCTACGAGCAGTACTTC.